This T cell receptor beta chain was found in a study of T cell responses to AZD1222 COVID-19 vaccine. Across the study: Second-dose schedules of about 4 or about 12 weeks were combined.

A word on this clone: What it binds is not known.

Whole-study findings and limits: Just five to seven people given AZD1222 tested seropositive at baseline.

Sequenced by immunoSEQ multiplex PCR; TCRdb stores in-frame clones only, minus some. Found here are 120,000 to 150,000 clones, 93% of them singletons; the top ten hold approximately 5.4%. Per the germline V gene, CDR1 is SQVTM and CDR2 is ANQGSEA. Trimming took off 5 bases at V and 1 base at J, with 8 bases between the two ends. The CDR3 runs to 12 residues. The starting material was peripheral blood, obtained on day 0 of AZD1222 vaccination. This clonotype originated in an adult in good health. The chain combines TRBV29-1 with TRBJ1-1; D uncertain. The CDR3 here is CSVFIGNTEAFF. The CDR3 DNA follows: TGCAGCGTTTTCATCGGGAACACTGAAGCTTTCTTT.